The rows below give T cell receptor beta chains drawn from one sample of a study of CD8 T cells in Susac syndrome. One entry per CDR3 protein, called by TCRdb with MiXCR from the immunoSEQ multiplex PCR reads. The repertoire includes about 160,000 distinct CDR3 sequences, around 94% of them detected once, and 0.075% to 0.095% sits in the top ten. The sample taken for sequencing was CD4+ T cells from PBMCs. These receptors all stem from a human donor with multiple sclerosis. CDR3s include the opening cysteine and the closing phenylalanine or tryptophan. The D gene is left open where the match is weak. Clone size is not always given. Where it is, it says once, few, many or a class for expanded clones.

NA	TRBV19	NA	TRBJ2-1	CASSIVTSSLRKMWDNEQFF	TGTGCCAGTAGTATAGTAACTAGCAGCCTTAGAAAAATGTGGGACAATGAGCAGTTCTTC
TRBD1	TRBV9	NA	TRBJ1-1	CASSVGQGVGTEAFF	TGTGCCAGCAGCGTCGGACAGGGAGTGGGCACTGAAGCTTTCTTT
NA	TRBV7-9	NA	TRBJ1-5	CASSPRRDQPQHF	TGTGCCAGCAGCCCGCGCAGAGATCAGCCCCAGCATTTT
TRBD1	TRBV15	NA	TRBJ2-1	CATSSGQGKQFF	TGTGCCACCAGCAGTGGACAGGGAAAGCAGTTCTTC
TRBD2	TRBV24-1	NA	TRBJ2-1	CATSGVAGAATYNEQFF	TGTGCCACCAGTGGTGTAGCGGGAGCCGCTACCTACAATGAGCAGTTCTTC
NA	TRBV5-6	NA	TRBJ1-5	CASSSLLDVNQPQHF	TGTGCCAGCAGCTCCCTTTTGGACGTCAATCAGCCCCAGCATTTT
NA	TRBV7-9	NA	TRBJ2-7	CASSLARAYYEQYF	TGTGCCAGCAGCTTAGCGCGGGCCTACTACGAGCAGTACTTC
NA	TRBV4-1	NA	TRBJ1-2	CASRGMRGERYGYTF	TGCGCCAGCAGAGGGATGAGGGGGGAGAGATATGGCTACACCTTC
NA	TRBV7-2	NA	TRBJ1-5	CASSLLAGGNQPQHF	TGTGCCAGCAGCTTATTAGCCGGGGGCAATCAGCCCCAGCATTTT
NA	TRBV6-1	once	TRBJ1-4	CASSERWGVGEKLFF	TGTGCCAGCAGTGAACGGTGGGGAGTCGGTGAAAAACTGTTTTTT
NA	TRBV23-1	NA	TRBJ2-7	CASSQGPCSSYEQYF	TGCGCCAGCAGTCAAGGACCCTGTAGCTCCTACGAGCAGTACTTC
NA	TRBV29-1	NA	TRBJ1-1	CSAWEPEAFF	TGCAGCGCTTGGGAGCCCGAAGCTTTCTTT
NA	TRBV5-1	NA	TRBJ2-1	CASSPGQFNEQFF	TGCGCCAGCAGCCCCGGACAGTTCAATGAGCAGTTCTTC
TRBD1	TRBV3-1	NA	TRBJ2-5	CASSQDRGLGVKTQYF	TGTGCCAGCAGCCAAGATAGGGGGCTAGGCGTGAAGACCCAGTACTTC
NA	TRBV4-1	NA	TRBJ1-5	CASSQSRDTQPQHF	TGCGCCAGCAGCCAGAGTAGGGATACTCAGCCCCAGCATTTT
NA	TRBV23-1	NA	TRBJ1-2	CASSQSAQSSKANYGYTF	TGCGCCAGCAGTCAATCAGCCCAGAGCTCCAAAGCTAACTATGGCTACACCTTC
NA	TRBV4-3	NA	TRBJ2-2	CASSQDLPSLGINTGELFF	TGCGCCAGCAGCCAAGATTTACCCTCCCTCGGGATAAACACCGGGGAGCTGTTTTTT
NA	TRBV5-4	NA	TRBJ2-6	CASNRRVMGLGANVLTF	TGTGCCAGTAACCGACGGGTAATGGGGCTTGGGGCCAACGTCCTGACTTTC
NA	TRBV10-2	NA	TRBJ2-3	CASNTGQYTQYF	TGCGCCAGCAATACGGGACAATATACGCAGTATTTT
NA	TRBV30	NA	TRBJ1-1	CAWSATGSAFF	TGTGCCTGGAGTGCGACCGGCTCGGCTTTCTTT
NA	TRBV7-9	NA	TRBJ2-5	CASSWGQQETQYF	TGTGCCAGCAGCTGGGGCCAACAAGAGACCCAGTACTTC
TRBD1	TRBV28	NA	TRBJ2-4	CASSFMAGGSKNIQYF	TGTGCCAGCAGTTTTATGGCAGGGGGTAGCAAAAACATTCAGTACTTC
NA	TRBV24-1	NA	TRBJ1-2	CATSEGDRTYGYTF	TGTGCCACCAGTGAGGGCGACAGGACCTATGGCTACACCTTC
TRBD2	TRBV2	NA	TRBJ2-7	CASSRTSGIYEQYF	TGTGCCAGCTCCCGGACTAGCGGGATTTACGAGCAGTACTTC
NA	TRBV5-1	NA	TRBJ2-2	CASSFGTRNTGELFF	TGCGCCAGCAGCTTTGGGACGCGGAACACCGGGGAGCTGTTTTTT
TRBD1	TRBV29-1	NA	TRBJ2-5	CSVHLRQGETQYF	TGCAGCGTTCACCTCCGACAGGGAGAGACCCAGTACTTC
NA	TRBV29-1	NA	TRBJ1-1	CSVEVAANTEAFF	TGCAGCGTTGAAGTGGCAGCGAACACTGAAGCTTTCTTT
TRBD1	TRBV27	NA	TRBJ2-3	CASSQIGQGTDTQYF	TGTGCCAGCAGTCAGATCGGACAGGGCACAGATACGCAGTATTTT
NA	TRBV27	once	TRBJ1-2	CASSPSWGDGYTF	TGTGCCAGCAGTCCGAGTTGGGGGGATGGCTACACCTTC
NA	TRBV29-1	NA	TRBJ2-1	CSAPAGFSYNEQFF	TGCAGCGCCCCTGCGGGGTTCTCCTACAATGAGCAGTTCTTC
NA	TRBV6-1	NA	TRBJ1-1	CASREHEGRPEAFF	TGTGCCAGCAGGGAGCACGAGGGGAGGCCTGAAGCTTTCTTT
NA	TRBV20-1	NA	TRBJ2-1	CSAQMRLEEFF	TGCAGTGCACAAATGCGACTAGAGGAGTTCTTC
NA	TRBV29-1	NA	TRBJ1-3	CSVDQGRSGNTIYF	TGCAGCGTTGATCAAGGGCGTAGCGGAAACACCATATATTTT
NA	TRBV19	NA	TRBJ1-5	CASSIAPDQGNQPQHF	TGTGCCAGTAGTATAGCCCCTGACCAGGGCAATCAGCCCCAGCATTTT
NA	TRBV20-1	NA	TRBJ2-5	CSAAGNQETQYF	TGCAGTGCGGCGGGGAACCAAGAGACCCAGTACTTC
NA	TRBV19	NA	TRBJ2-5	CASSIGGGSETQYF	TGTGCCAGTAGTATAGGAGGAGGGTCTGAGACCCAGTACTTC
NA	TRBV7-9	NA	TRBJ2-7	CASTQGHAPYEQYF	TGTGCCAGCACCCAAGGGCACGCACCCTACGAGCAGTACTTC
NA	TRBV29-1	NA	TRBJ2-3	CSVELSGGTDTQYF	TGCAGCGTGGAACTAAGCGGCGGCACAGATACGCAGTATTTT
TRBD1	TRBV29-1	few	TRBJ2-5	CSVEIGQGKYF	TGCAGCGTTGAAATTGGACAGGGTAAATACTTC
NA	TRBV19	once	TRBJ1-5	CASSIWRAAYSNQPQHF	TGTGCCAGTAGTATTTGGAGGGCAGCCTATAGCAATCAGCCCCAGCATTTT
NA	TRBV10-3	NA	TRBJ2-5	CAITEGEGETQYF	TGTGCCATCACGGAAGGGGAAGGGGAGACCCAGTACTTC
NA	TRBV27	NA	TRBJ1-4	CASSLPLLQPATNEKLFF	TGTGCCAGCAGTTTACCATTACTCCAGCCCGCAACTAATGAAAAACTGTTTTTT
NA	TRBV5-5	NA	TRBJ2-2	CASSLARVGELFF	TGTGCCAGCAGCTTGGCACGCGTCGGGGAGCTGTTTTTT
TRBD1	TRBV7-9	NA	TRBJ2-2	CASSLRQGDGELFF	TGTGCCAGCAGCTTACGCCAGGGGGACGGGGAGCTGTTTTTT
TRBD1	TRBV6-5	NA	TRBJ1-4	CASSYSGTVFNEKLFF	TGTGCCAGCAGTTACTCCGGGACAGTATTTAATGAAAAACTGTTTTTT
NA	TRBV4-1	NA	TRBJ2-3	CASSQERVSTDTQYF	TGCGCCAGCAGCCAAGAGAGGGTATCCACAGATACGCAGTATTTT
TRBD1	TRBV4-3	NA	TRBJ1-1	CASSSLAGQGNTEAFF	TGCGCCAGCAGCTCACTAGCGGGACAGGGGAACACTGAAGCTTTCTTT
NA	TRBV30	NA	TRBJ2-5	CAWSLTQETQYF	TGTGCCTGGAGTTTAACTCAAGAGACCCAGTACTTC
NA	TRBV7-9	NA	TRBJ1-1	CASSLLSLNTEAFF	TGTGCCAGCAGCCTATTATCTCTAAACACTGAAGCTTTCTTT
TRBD1	TRBV11-2	NA	TRBJ2-1	CASSYRGPLDEQFF	TGTGCCAGCAGCTACAGGGGGCCCTTGGATGAGCAGTTCTTC
TRBD1	TRBV30	few	TRBJ1-1	CAWSVQGDTEAFF	TGTGCCTGGAGTGTGCAGGGGGACACTGAAGCTTTCTTT
NA	TRBV12-3/TRBV12-4	NA	TRBJ2-6	CASTNSGANVLTF	TGTGCCAGCACCAACTCTGGGGCCAACGTCCTGACTTTC
NA	TRBV7-2	once	TRBJ2-7	CASSLEGYSYEQYF	TGTGCCAGCAGCTTAGAAGGCTATTCCTACGAGCAGTACTTC
TRBD1	TRBV6-5	NA	TRBJ1-1	CASSYGTGVTVNTEAFF	TGTGCCAGCAGTTACGGAACAGGGGTTACCGTGAACACTGAAGCTTTCTTT
NA	TRBV20-1	NA	TRBJ1-5	CSARDSAATSNQPQHF	TGCAGTGCTAGGGATTCGGCAGCAACTAGCAATCAGCCCCAGCATTTT